Below, 29 T cell receptor beta chains from the same sample are listed, as sequenced in a study of cytomegalovirus exposure and HLA in healthy donors. PCR employed 60 Vbeta and 13 Jbeta primers. Method: immunoSEQ multiplex PCR; TCRdb's copy keeps in-frame clones and lacks some. The data contain about 190,000 clones, 80% of them singletons. Sequenced: PBMCs. Every receptor here comes from a boy aged 10-17 years in good health and CMV-seronegative.

The CDR3 spells CASSRTGVPEAFF. The CDR3 DNA sequence: TGTGCCAGCAGCCGGACAGGGGTTCCCGAAGCTTTCTTT. This chain connects TRBV5-6 to TRBJ1-1; 9 nucleotides align to TRBD1. The V and J ends lost 4 bases and 8 bases, in that order; junction bases with no gene match: 6. This CDR3 has 13 amino acids. Germline CDR1 reads SGHDT; CDR2 reads YYEEEE.

The chain employs TRBV7-8 and TRBJ2-4; D is ambiguous. Germline CDR1 reads SGHVS; CDR2 reads FQNEAQ. The ends were cut back, 5 bases at V and 0 bases at J, with 8 bases in the middle. The CDR3 is made up of 14 amino acids. The CDR3 sequence is CASSPELAKNIQYF. CDR3 DNA: TGTGCCAGCAGCCCTGAGCTAGCCAAAAACATTCAGTACTTC.

The rearrangement links TRBV18 to TRBJ2-5, with TRBD2 matching over 10 bases. Germline CDR1 KGHSH, CDR2 LQKENI. Losses at the gene ends were 1 base for V and 4 bases for J; bases not matched to a gene: 3. The CDR3 sequence is 15 residues long. CDR3 bases: TGTGCCAGCTCACCACGTCTAGCGGGAGTAGAGACCCAGTACTTC. Translation: CASSPRLAGVETQYF. Full variable domain (outside the CDR3, taken from reference TRBV18 and TRBJ2-5): NAGVMQNPRHLVRRRGQEARLRCSPMKGHSHVYWYRQLPEEGLKFMVYLQKENIIDESGMPKERFSAEFPKEGPSILRIQQVVRGDSAAYFCASSPRLAGVETQYFGPGTRLLVL.

The chain is built from TRBV4-2 and TRBJ2-7; weak D call: TRBD2 (6 bases). Germline values: CDR1 LGHNA, CDR2 YNFKEQ. The V and J ends lost 1 base and 2 bases respectively, with 12 bases between them. The CDR3 runs 15 residues. CDR3 region: CASSQAGTATYEQYF. In DNA, the CDR3 is TGTGCCAGCAGCCAAGCTGGGACTGCGACCTACGAGCAGTACTTC.

The rearrangement links TRBV27 to TRBJ2-7, with D possibly being TRBD2 (6 bases). The ends were cut back, 5 bases at V and 1 base at J, with 12 bases in the middle. This CDR3 has 14 amino acids. CDR1 MNHEY and CDR2 SMNVEV come from the germline V gene (reference sequence). The CDR3 sequence is CASSPTRRSYEQYF. The CDR3 bases are TGTGCCAGCAGTCCGACTAGGAGGTCCTACGAGCAGTACTTC.

The chain has TRBV15 and TRBJ1-1; D ambiguous. V shed 1 base and J shed 2 bases, with 14 bases lying between them. Germline V gene sequence: CDR1 LNHNV, CDR2 YYDKDF (reference sequence). This CDR3 has 16 residues. In DNA form, the CDR3 reads TGTGCCACCAGCAGAGGACTCCGGGAGCTAAACACTGAAGCTTTCTTT. Translation: CATSRGLRELNTEAFF.

This clone was seen a handful of times. The chain employs TRBV7-9 and TRBJ1-4, with 9 nucleotides matching TRBD1. V shed 10 bases and J 8 bases; nucleotides not matched to a gene: 8. This CDR3 contains 13 residues. Germline CDR1 SEHNR, CDR2 FQNEAQ (reference sequence). The CDR3 region is CAISGTGTEKLFF. The DNA for the CDR3 is TGTGCCATCTCGGGGACAGGGACCGAAAAACTGTTTTTT. The variable domain in full, with the rest retrieved from reference TRBV7-9 and TRBJ1-4, is DTGVSQNPRHKITKRGQNVTFRCDPISEHNRLYWYRQTLGQGPEFLTYFQNEAQLEKSRLLSDRFSAERPKGSFSTLEIQRTEQGDSAMYLCAISGTGTEKLFFGSGTQLSVL.

This clone was observed a few times. The chain couples TRBV14 to TRBJ1-2, with D perhaps TRBD1 (5 bases). CDR1 and CDR2 (germline): SGHDN, FVKESK. V lost 4 bases and J lost 7, with 13 bases in between. This CDR3 comprises 13 residues. The CDR3: CASSPSWGGGYTF. The DNA for the CDR3 is TGTGCCAGCAGCCCGTCGTGGGGCGGTGGCTACACCTTC.

This rearrangement joins TRBV11-3 to TRBJ2-7, with a possible D match to TRBD2 (6 bases). Germline V gene data show CDR1 as SGHNT and CDR2 as YENEEA. CDR3 length: 14 residues. Trimming cost V 5 bases and J 1 base, with 12 bases left between them. The DNA of the CDR3 is TGTGCCAGCAGCCCCTGGGGGGTGTCCTACGAGCAGTACTTC. This codes for CASSPWGVSYEQYF.

The genes are TRBV19 and TRBJ1-2; 10 bases are shared with TRBD1. Losses at the gene ends were 6 bases for V and 4 bases for J; bases not matched to a gene: 11. The CDR3 has 16 residues. The V gene's germline CDR1 is LNHDA and CDR2 SQIVND (reference sequence). CDR3 residues: CASSKTRDRGSYGYTF. The CDR3 nucleotides are TGTGCCAGTAGCAAGACCCGGGACAGGGGTTCCTATGGCTACACCTTC. Complete variable domain (other parts from reference TRBV19 and TRBJ1-2): DGGITQSPKYLFRKEGQNVTLSCEQNLNHDAMYWYRQDPGQGLRLIYYSQIVNDFQKGDIAEGYSVSREKKESFPLTVTSAQKNPTAFYLCASSKTRDRGSYGYTFGSGTRLTVV.

The CDR3 protein is CASIGLNYEQYF. In DNA form, the CDR3 reads TGTGCCAGCATCGGACTGAACTACGAGCAGTACTTC. The chain couples TRBV6-5 to TRBJ2-7, with D tentatively TRBD2 (5 bases). Germline V gene sequence: CDR1 MNHEY, CDR2 SVGAGI. The CDR3 is 12 amino acids. The V end lost 7 bases, the J end lost 3 bases, and 10 bases lay between the germline ends.

This rearrangement joins TRBV7-9 to TRBJ2-5, with a tentative D call TRBD2 (5 bases). The DNA end is a closer match to TRBJ2-7, so the J assignment may be wrong. The length of the CDR3 is 12 residues. From germline, CDR1 is SEHNR and CDR2 FQNEAQ (reference sequence). CDR3 sequence: CASSSSGYEQYF. The CDR3 nucleotides read TGTGCCAGCAGCTCGAGCGGCTACGAGCAGTACTTC.

The V gene is TRBV9, the J gene TRBJ2-5; D is possibly TRBD2 (7 bases). The V and J ends lost 7 bases and 5 bases respectively, with 21 bases between them. Germline CDR1 and CDR2: SGDLS and YYNGEE. This CDR3 region has 15 residues. CDR3 nucleotide sequence: TGTGCCAGCGGGAGGGATACAGGGATGGGGGAGACCCAGTACTTC. It translates to CASGRDTGMGETQYF.

This clone came up once. V is TRBV5-6 and J is TRBJ1-6; D is unclear. This CDR3 has 13 amino acids. Germline values: CDR1 SGHDT, CDR2 YYEEEE. The V end lost 0 bases, the J end lost 9 bases, and 7 bases lay between the germline ends. As DNA, the CDR3 is TGTGCCAGCAGCTTGGGAGTGATTTCACCCCTCCACTTT. Translating gives CASSLGVISPLHF.

The rearrangement links TRBV11-3 to TRBJ2-7; 8 bases fit TRBD1. After removal of 1 base from V and 5 bases from J, the junction contained 7 bases not matched to a gene. The CDR3 is made up of 15 amino acids. The germline V gene encodes CDR1 SGHNT and CDR2 YENEEA. DNA for the CDR3: TGTGCCAGCAGCTTAGCCGGACAGGGTTGGGACGAGCAGTACTTC. The encoded protein is CASSLAGQGWDEQYF.

The J gene is TRBJ1-6, the V gene TRBV6-5; D possibly corresponds to TRBD1 (5 bases). The CDR3 contains 13 residues. The germline CDR1 and CDR2 sequences are MNHEY and SVGAGI. V was clipped by 6 bases and J by 7 bases, with 10 bases between them. Here the CDR3 reads CASRTSGNSPLHF. CDR3 in DNA: TGTGCCAGCAGAACATCAGGGAATTCACCCCTCCACTTT.

J is TRBJ1-1 and V is TRBV7-9, with 7 positions matching TRBD1. Germline V gene lookup returns CDR1 SEHNR and CDR2 FQNEAQ (reference sequence). This CDR3 spans 18 amino acids. V was pared by 6 bases and J by 10 bases, with 26 bases of the junction left unmatched. CDR3: CASRSAAGDSPTAIGAFF. The CDR3 DNA is TGTGCCAGCAGATCAGCAGCGGGGGACAGCCCAACAGCCATCGGAGCTTTCTTT.

This clone has a handful of counts. V usage is TRBV11-2 and J usage is TRBJ2-3; D remains ambiguous. CDR1 is SGHAT and CDR2 is FQNNGV in the germline V gene. CDR3 length: 12 amino acids. Trimming removed 2 bases at V and 6 bases at J, with 6 bases between. Written as DNA, the CDR3 is TGTGCCAGCAGCTTACGCAGGGATACGCAGTATTTT. This encodes CASSLRRDTQYF.

A few counts support this clone. V is TRBV6-5 and J is TRBJ2-2, with 9 bases matching TRBD1. Losses at the gene ends were 6 bases for V and 6 bases for J; bases not matched to a gene: 8. Germline V gene data show CDR1 as MNHEY and CDR2 as SVGAGI. The CDR3 totals 15 residues. In DNA form, the CDR3 reads TGTGCCAGCAGGACCGGGACAGGGAGGGCCGGGGAGCTGTTTTTT. It yields the protein CASRTGTGRAGELFF.

The chain couples TRBV7-2 to TRBJ2-7; maybe TRBD2 (6 bases). Germline V lookup: CDR1 SGHTA, CDR2 FQGNSA. Trimming shortened V by 5 bases and J by 3 bases, and 14 bases separated the two germline ends. CDR3 length: 14 residues. The CDR3 loop reads CASSLPGTDYEQYF. The CDR3 DNA follows: TGTGCCAGCAGCCTGCCCGGGACTGACTACGAGCAGTACTTC. The full variable domain, in which reference TRBV7-2 and TRBJ2-7 provide the parts outside the CDR3, is GAGVSQSPSNKVTEKGKDVELRCDPISGHTALYWYRQSLGQGLEFLIYFQGNSAPDKSGLPSDRFSAERTGGSVSTLTIQRTQQEDSAVYLCASSLPGTDYEQYFGPGTRLTVT.

This chain connects TRBV9 to TRBJ1-2; TRBD1 matches at 8 bases. Looked up from germline, CDR1 is SGDLS and CDR2 is YYNGEE. V shed 3 bases, J shed 0 bases, and the junction held 7 bases outside the gene matches. The CDR3 is made up of 16 amino acids. The CDR3 DNA is TGTGCCAGCAGCGATCTGGACAGGGCAGCTAACTATGGCTACACCTTC. It encodes CASSDLDRAANYGYTF.

This clone was picked up one time. The J gene is TRBJ1-1, the V gene TRBV18; 9 bases are a match to TRBD1. V lost 4 bases and J lost 0; bases outside the gene matches: 3. This CDR3 has 15 residues. The V gene's germline CDR1 is KGHSH and CDR2 LQKENI. CDR3 nucleotides: TGTGCCAGCTCACTCAGGACAGGGGTGAACACTGAAGCTTTCTTT. It is translated as CASSLRTGVNTEAFF.

This clone was observed once. The V call is TRBV19, the J call TRBJ2-5; 8 positions agree with TRBD1. Germline CDR1 reads LNHDA; CDR2 reads SQIVND (reference sequence). V was pared by 6 bases and J by 3 bases, with 9 bases of the junction left unmatched. There are 15 residues in the CDR3. CDR3 DNA: TGTGCCAGTAGACAGCAGGGGGCGGGCGAAGAGACCCAGTACTTC. Amino acid sequence: CASRQQGAGEETQYF.

There are a few counts of this clone. The chain carries TRBV11-3 and TRBJ2-3; 11 bases line up with TRBD2. CDR3 length equals 16 residues. Trimming took 5 bases from V and 0 from J; bases not matched to a gene: 4. The germline V gene has CDR1 SGHNT and CDR2 YENEEA. This chain's CDR3 is CASSTRTSGSTDTQYF. The CDR3 nucleotides read TGTGCCAGCAGCACCCGGACTAGCGGGAGCACAGATACGCAGTATTTT.

This clone was seen only once. The gene calls are TRBV4-1 and TRBJ2-7; a weak D match, TRBD1 (6 bases). The length of the CDR3 is 15 residues. V was shortened by 1 base and J by 4 bases, with 14 bases between the two germline ends. Germline CDR1 is MGHRA and CDR2 is YSYEKL. CDR3 region: CASSQGSQGEYEQYF. DNA for the CDR3: TGCGCCAGCAGCCAAGGTTCACAGGGCGAATACGAGCAGTACTTC.

The gene calls are TRBV27 and TRBJ2-7; maybe TRBD2 (5 bases). CDR3 length: 14 residues. CDR1 and CDR2 (germline): MNHEY, SMNVEV (reference sequence). The V gene lost 5 bases and the J gene lost 2 bases, with 13 bases spanning the gap. CDR3 DNA sequence: TGTGCCAGCAGTGCTAACGAGGGCGCCTACGAGCAGTACTTC. It codes for CASSANEGAYEQYF.

Concerning this clone itself: This specimen includes other DNA sequences encoding the same CDR3. The chain employs TRBV9 and TRBJ1-6; the match to TRBD1 covers 8 bases. After removal of 4 bases from V and 7 bases from J, the junction contained 7 bases not matched to a gene. The length of the CDR3 is 15 residues. Germline V gene sequence: CDR1 SGDLS, CDR2 YYNGEE. In DNA, the CDR3 is TGTGCCAGCAGCCCCCGACAGGGGTGGAATTCACCCCTCCACTTT. This encodes CASSPRQGWNSPLHF.

This clone was detected only once. The V gene is TRBV28, the J gene TRBJ1-2; 8 bases agree with TRBD1. The CDR3 is made up of 13 amino acids. V lost 8 bases, J lost 4 bases, and 6 bases stayed unmatched. The V gene's germline CDR1 is MDHEN and CDR2 SYDVKM. The CDR3 bases are TGTGCCAGCCGACAGGGGAGGAGCTATGGCTACACCTTC. Translating gives CASRQGRSYGYTF.

The rearrangement joins TRBV6-5 to TRBJ2-7; TRBD2 matches at 9 bases. Per the germline V gene, CDR1 is MNHEY and CDR2 is SVGAGI. This CDR3 has 14 amino acids. Trimming cost V 5 bases and J 3 bases; bases outside gene matches: 5. The chain's CDR3 is CASSPGAGGYEQYF. In DNA, the CDR3 is TGTGCCAGCAGTCCGGGAGCGGGAGGCTACGAGCAGTACTTC.